This T cell receptor beta chain emerged from a study of cytomegalovirus exposure and HLA in healthy donors. The PCR used 60 Vbeta and 13 Jbeta primers. Generated by immunoSEQ multiplex PCR, the TCRdb table keeps only in-frame clones and is missing some. This sample carries 150,000 to 200,000 clones, 85% to 90% of them seen once, and the ten largest clones take roughly 1.7%. The trim removed 3 bases at V and 5 bases at J, leaving 1 base unmatched. Germline V gene sequence: CDR1 GTSNPN, CDR2 SVGIG (reference sequence). The length of the CDR3 is 13 residues. Concerning this clone: What it recognizes is unknown.

Study-wide findings and caveats: Common viral pathogens seemed, in a later analysis, to connect with several of the most significant clusters.

The specimen was PBMCs. The J gene is TRBJ2-3, the V gene TRBV30; 11 bases map to TRBD1. This clonotype was obtained from a young woman in good health and CMV-seronegative. For the CDR3, the DNA is TGTGCCTGGAGGGGACAGGGGGGAGATACGCAGTATTTT. Encoded protein: CAWRGQGGDTQYF.